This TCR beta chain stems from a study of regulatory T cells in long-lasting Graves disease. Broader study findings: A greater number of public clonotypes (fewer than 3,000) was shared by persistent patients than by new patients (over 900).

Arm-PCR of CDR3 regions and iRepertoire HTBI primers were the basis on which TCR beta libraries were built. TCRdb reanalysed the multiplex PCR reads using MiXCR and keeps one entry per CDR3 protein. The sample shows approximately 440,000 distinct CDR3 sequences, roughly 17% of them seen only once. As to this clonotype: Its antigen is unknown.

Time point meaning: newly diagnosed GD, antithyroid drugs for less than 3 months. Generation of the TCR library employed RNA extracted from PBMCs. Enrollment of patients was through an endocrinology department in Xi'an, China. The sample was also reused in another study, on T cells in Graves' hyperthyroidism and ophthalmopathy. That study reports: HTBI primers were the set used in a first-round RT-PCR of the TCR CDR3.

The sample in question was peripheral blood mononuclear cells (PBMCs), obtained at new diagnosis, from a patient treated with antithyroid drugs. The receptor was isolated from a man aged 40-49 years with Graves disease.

The CDR3 loop is CASRAPGTSGISYEQYF. The CDR3 DNA reads as TGTGCCAGCCGCGCTCCCGGGACTAGCGGGATCTCCTACGAGCAGTACTTC. The chain couples TRBV5-6 to TRBJ2-7; TRBD2 matches 13 bases. Germline CDR1 reads SGHDT; CDR2 reads YYEEEE. V was clipped by 7 bases and J by 0 bases; unmatched bases: 10. CDR3 length equals 17 residues.